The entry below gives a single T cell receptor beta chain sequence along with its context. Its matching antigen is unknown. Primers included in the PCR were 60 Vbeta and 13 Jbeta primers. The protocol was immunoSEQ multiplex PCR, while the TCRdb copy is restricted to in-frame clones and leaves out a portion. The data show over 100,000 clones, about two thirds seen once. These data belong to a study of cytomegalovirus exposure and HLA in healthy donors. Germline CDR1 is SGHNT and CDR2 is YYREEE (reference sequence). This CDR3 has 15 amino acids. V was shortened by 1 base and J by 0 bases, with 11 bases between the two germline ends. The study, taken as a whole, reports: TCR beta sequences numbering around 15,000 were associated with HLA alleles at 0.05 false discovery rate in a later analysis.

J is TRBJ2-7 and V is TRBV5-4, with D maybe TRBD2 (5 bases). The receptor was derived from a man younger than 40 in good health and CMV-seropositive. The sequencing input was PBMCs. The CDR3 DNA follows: TGTGCCAGCAGCTTGAGCGGAATCCTCTCCTACGAGCAGTACTTC. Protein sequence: CASSLSGILSYEQYF.